This passage covers 27 T cell receptor beta chains from one sample sequenced in a study of blood T cell repertoires in COVID-19. Clones were read by immunoSEQ multiplex PCR, and TCRdb kept only the in-frame ones, dropping some. The sample has about 400,000 clones, more than 75% seen once; the top ten hold over 2.5%. Sequenced: peripheral blood. The receptors derive from a human donor in a cohort sampled during active COVID-19.

The V call is TRBV9, the J call TRBJ2-7, with a tentative D call TRBD1 (6 bases). The V and J ends lost 2 bases and 3 bases respectively, with 12 bases between them. This CDR3 has 14 residues. Germline V gene sequence: CDR1 SGDLS, CDR2 YYNGEE. In nucleotides, the CDR3 is TGTGCCAGCAGCGTCGCAGGGGTTGACTACGAGCAGTACTTC. Amino acid sequence: CASSVAGVDYEQYF.

Note on this clone: Mismatch with germline at one junction end may stem from a read error. This chain connects TRBV29-1 to TRBJ1-1; D gene uncertain. The CDR3 is made up of 12 amino acids. Germline V gene data show CDR1 as SQVTM and CDR2 as ANQGSEA. CDR3 sequence reads: CGVPGWNTEAFF. In DNA, the CDR3 is TGCGGCGTTCCCGGTTGGAACACTGAAGCTTTCTTT.

V is TRBV11-2 and J is TRBJ2-1; TRBD2 aligns across 7 bases. CDR3 size: 14 residues. Germline V gene sequence: CDR1 SGHAT, CDR2 FQNNGV. The V segment lost 3 bases and the J segment 7 bases; nucleotides outside the gene matches: 6. The CDR3 here is CASSFNQGGNEQFF. CDR3 nucleotides: TGTGCCAGCAGCTTTAATCAGGGAGGGAATGAGCAGTTCTTC.

This chain links TRBV19 with TRBJ1-2; D may be TRBD1 (6 bases). From germline, CDR1 is LNHDA and CDR2 SQIVND (reference sequence). This CDR3 is built from 16 residues. V was cut by 0 bases and J by 0 bases, with 11 bases left in between. In DNA form, the CDR3 reads TGTGCCAGTAGTATAGATGGCAGGGGTGCTAACTATGGCTACACCTTC. This sequence encodes CASSIDGRGANYGYTF.

The rearrangement uses TRBV5-1 and TRBJ2-7; D is perhaps TRBD1 (6 bases). Trimming took off 3 bases at V and 4 bases at J, with 14 bases between the two ends. Germline V gene data show CDR1 as SGHRS and CDR2 as YFSETQ. The CDR3 has 14 amino acids. For the CDR3, the DNA is TGCGCCAGCAGCTCACAGGGTGGAACTTACGAGCAGTACTTC. It translates to CASSSQGGTYEQYF. Full variable domain (remainder filled in from reference TRBV5-1 and TRBJ2-7): KAGVTQTPRYLIKTRGQQVTLSCSPISGHRSVSWYQQTPGQGLQFLFEYFSETQRNKGNFPGRFSGRQFSNSRSEMNVSTLELGDSALYLCASSSQGGTYEQYFGPGTRLTVT.

On this clone itself: One junction end disagrees with the germline gene, perhaps due to a read error. The chain links TRBV3-1 (or the pseudogene TRBV3-2) to TRBJ2-3, with 9 bases lining up with TRBD2. The CDR3 sequence is 13 residues long. CDR1 is LGHDT and CDR2 is YNNKEL in the germline V gene (reference sequence). CDR3 amino acids: CASSQGPGTSTNF. CDR3 DNA sequence: TGTGCCAGCAGCCAAGGGCCCGGGACTAGCACGAATTTT.

The chain recombines TRBV12-3 or TRBV12-4 with TRBJ2-3; TRBD2 agrees at 8 bases. CDR3 length: 13 residues. The V gene end was trimmed by 8 bases and the J gene end by 1 base; junction bases not matched to a gene: 2. The CDR3 loop reads CASAGGRTDTQYF. The CDR3 DNA follows: TGTGCCAGCGCGGGGGGCCGCACAGATACGCAGTATTTT.

The V call is TRBV19, the J call TRBJ1-5, with D perhaps matching TRBD1 (6 bases). Germline V lookup: CDR1 LNHDA, CDR2 SQIVND (reference sequence). The V end lost 6 bases, the J end lost 3 bases, and 9 bases lay between the germline ends. The CDR3 has 13 amino acids. The CDR3 spells CASRTGINQPQHF. The DNA of the CDR3 is TGTGCCAGTAGAACAGGGATCAATCAGCCCCAGCATTTT. Variable domain in full (rest from reference TRBV19 and TRBJ1-5): DGGITQSPKYLFRKEGQNVTLSCEQNLNHDAMYWYRQDPGQGLRLIYYSQIVNDFQKGDIAEGYSVSREKKESFPLTVTSAQKNPTAFYLCASRTGINQPQHFGDGTRLSIL.

Worth noting for this clone: Within the sample, other DNA sequences also encode this same CDR3. This chain connects TRBV5-1 to TRBJ1-1; 8 nucleotides align to TRBD1. Germline values: CDR1 SGHRS, CDR2 YFSETQ. The junction had 7 bases not matched to a gene; V was cut back by 4 bases and J by 2 bases. CDR3 size: 15 residues. The CDR3 region is CASSLTGTGNTEAFF. CDR3 coding DNA: TGCGCCAGCAGCCTTACCGGGACAGGCAACACTGAAGCTTTCTTT.

This rearrangement joins TRBV5-1 to TRBJ2-7, with a tentative D call TRBD1 (6 bases). Germline loops: CDR1 SGHRS, CDR2 YFSETQ. The ends were cut back, 1 base at V and 5 bases at J, with 7 bases in the middle. There are 12 residues in the CDR3. In nucleotides, the CDR3 is TGCGCCAGCAGCTTGAAGGGGGACGAGCAGTACTTC. Its translation is CASSLKGDEQYF.

V gene TRBV7-9 combines with J gene TRBJ2-3; D call uncertain. CDR3 size: 15 residues. Germline CDR1 is SEHNR and CDR2 is FQNEAQ (reference sequence). The V end lost 3 bases, the J end lost 1 base, and 11 bases lay between the germline ends. The chain's CDR3 is CASSLFHGRTDTQYF. In nucleotides, the CDR3 is TGTGCCAGCAGCTTGTTTCACGGTCGCACAGATACGCAGTATTTT.

The V and J genes are TRBV30 and TRBJ2-1, with a possible D match to TRBD1 (6 bases). The V end was cut by 3 bases, the J end by 10 bases, with 16 bases between. Germline CDR1 GTSNPN, CDR2 SVGIG (reference sequence). The CDR3 is 13 amino acids. CDR3 protein: CAWSRGTGTEQFF. The DNA for the CDR3 is TGTGCCTGGAGCAGGGGTACGGGGACCGAGCAGTTCTTC. Combining the CDR3 with reference TRBV30 and TRBJ2-1 gives the whole variable domain SQTIHQWPATLVQPVGSPLSLECTVEGTSNPNLYWYRQAAGRGLQLLFYSVGIGQISSEVPQNLSASRPQDRQFILSSKKLLLSDSGFYLCAWSRGTGTEQFFGPGTRLTVL.

The rearrangement joins TRBV19 to TRBJ1-6, with D unresolved. V was shortened by 5 bases and J by 8 bases, with 10 bases between the two germline ends. The CDR3 length is 13 residues. Germline CDR1 and CDR2: LNHDA and SQIVND (reference sequence). CDR3 DNA: TGTGCCAGTAGTCCGGCGAGGGATTCACCCCTCCACTTT. As protein: CASSPARDSPLHF. Full variable domain (outside the CDR3, taken from reference TRBV19 and TRBJ1-6): DGGITQSPKYLFRKEGQNVTLSCEQNLNHDAMYWYRQDPGQGLRLIYYSQIVNDFQKGDIAEGYSVSREKKESFPLTVTSAQKNPTAFYLCASSPARDSPLHFGNGTRLTVT.

A note on this clone: The sample holds other DNA sequences that translate to the same CDR3. This chain uses TRBV5-1 with TRBJ2-7, with 10 bases identical to TRBD2. The junction had 3 bases not matched to a gene; V was cut back by 4 bases and J by 2 bases. CDR3 length: 14 amino acids. Looked up from germline, CDR1 is SGHRS and CDR2 is YFSETQ. This CDR3 reads CASSLSGGAYEQYF. The CDR3 DNA is TGCGCCAGCAGCCTCAGCGGGGGGGCCTACGAGCAGTACTTC.

The chain uses TRBV27 and TRBJ2-7; D not certain. Deletions cut 3 bases from V and 5 bases from J, with 11 bases between. The V gene's germline CDR1 is MNHEY and CDR2 SMNVEV (reference sequence). The CDR3 runs 13 residues. The CDR3 spells CASSLVATDEQYF. The CDR3 nucleotides read TGTGCCAGCAGTTTGGTTGCCACAGACGAGCAGTACTTC.

This CDR3 is CASSLNPDNEQFF. The CDR3 DNA follows: TGTGCCAGCAGCTTAAACCCGGACAATGAGCAGTTCTTC. The rearrangement uses TRBV7-2 and TRBJ2-1; D remains ambiguous. The CDR3 covers 13 residues. Germline CDR1 is SGHTA and CDR2 is FQGNSA. V lost 2 bases and J 5 bases, leaving 7 bases between the germline ends.

The chain joins TRBV2 to TRBJ2-5; TRBD1 might be the D (5 bases). This CDR3 is 12 amino acids long. The V and J ends lost 4 bases and 5 bases respectively, with 8 bases between them. CDR1 SNHLY and CDR2 FYNNEI come from the germline V gene. The CDR3 region is CASSGAGETQYF. CDR3 nucleotide sequence: TGTGCCAGCAGTGGGGCAGGGGAGACCCAGTACTTC.

This sequence joins TRBV3-1 (or the pseudogene TRBV3-2) and TRBJ1-2; a possible D gene is TRBD1 (5 bases). The CDR3 extends over 15 amino acids. Germline assignment: CDR1 LGHDT and CDR2 YNNKEL (reference sequence). Trimming shortened V by 1 base and J by 2 bases, and 11 bases separated the two germline ends. CDR3 sequence reads: CASSQGGTRNYGYTF. The CDR3 bases are TGTGCCAGCAGCCAAGGGGGCACGCGGAACTATGGCTACACCTTC.

This clone was counted ten times or more. The genes are TRBV9 and TRBJ1-1; perhaps TRBD1 as D (6 bases). Germline V CDR1 and CDR2: SGDLS, YYNGEE. V gave up 6 bases and J gave up 2 bases, with 11 bases separating them. The CDR3 runs to 13 residues. The CDR3 spells CASTGVFNTEAFF. The CDR3 DNA reads as TGTGCCAGCACAGGGGTCTTCAACACTGAAGCTTTCTTT.

The chain has TRBV7-9 and TRBJ2-2, with 10 bases matching TRBD1. Trimming removed 5 bases from V and 6 bases from J; junction bases left unmatched: 9. From germline, CDR1 is SEHNR and CDR2 FQNEAQ (reference sequence). There are 16 residues in the CDR3. CDR3 region: CASSPRDRGSSGELFF. For the CDR3, the DNA is TGTGCCAGCAGCCCTCGGGACAGGGGATCTTCCGGGGAGCTGTTTTTT.

The chain is built from TRBV29-1 and TRBJ2-7, with D maybe TRBD2 (6 bases). V lost 5 bases to trimming and J lost 1 base, with 12 bases between them. The germline V gene has CDR1 SQVTM and CDR2 ANQGSEA. This CDR3 region has 13 residues. The CDR3 nucleotides are TGCAGCGTTCTTTGGGGAGGATCCTACGAGCAGTACTTC. This translates into CSVLWGGSYEQYF.

The chain carries TRBV6-2 or TRBV6-3 and TRBJ2-1; 7 nucleotides match TRBD2. The CDR3 length is 13 residues. The J segment lost 6 bases and the V segment lost 2 bases, leaving 1 base of the junction unmatched. The germline V gene encodes CDR1 MNHEY and CDR2 SVGEGT. This chain's CDR3 is CASSYGGVNEQFF. CDR3 DNA: TGTGCCAGCAGTTACGGGGGGGTCAATGAGCAGTTCTTC.

The chain couples TRBV6-1 to TRBJ1-1, with D tentatively TRBD1 (5 bases). V was clipped by 3 bases and J by 3 bases, with 11 bases between them. CDR3 length: 14 amino acids. Looked up from germline, CDR1 is MNHNS and CDR2 is SASEGT. CDR3 in DNA: TGTGCCAGCAGTGAGGGGCAAAGAGACACTGAAGCTTTCTTT. Its protein is CASSEGQRDTEAFF.

DNA of the CDR3: TGTGCCAGCAGCTTAGCGTGGACTAGCGGGGGCAACCGCAATGAGCAGTTCTTC. Protein product: CASSLAWTSGGNRNEQFF. The chain links TRBV7-6 to TRBJ2-1, with 13 bases that match TRBD2. Germline assignment: CDR1 SGHVS and CDR2 FNYEAQ. With V trimmed by 0 bases and J by 6 bases, 8 bases remained unmatched. The CDR3 is 18 residues long.

The chain couples TRBV5-1 to TRBJ2-1, with TRBD2 identical over 10 bases. The CDR3 totals 16 residues. Germline loops: CDR1 SGHRS, CDR2 YFSETQ. Trimming at V came to 3 bases and at J to 4 bases, leaving 7 bases not matched to a gene. CDR3 loop: CASSSYTSGAYNEQFF. DNA for the CDR3: TGCGCCAGCAGCTCATATACTAGCGGGGCTTACAATGAGCAGTTCTTC.

The rearrangement joins TRBV5-1 to TRBJ1-2, with D unresolved. This CDR3 spans 15 amino acids. Trimming pared 4 bases from V and 3 bases from J, leaving 16 bases between. The germline V gene encodes CDR1 SGHRS and CDR2 YFSETQ. The CDR3 loop is CASSPDSEDDYGYTF. DNA for the CDR3: TGCGCCAGCAGCCCAGACTCTGAAGACGACTATGGCTACACCTTC.

This clone was counted once. In the same sample, other DNA sequences code for this CDR3. The DNA of the CDR3 is TGCAGTGCCCGCACGGCCTACGAGCAGTACTTC. This codes for CSARTAYEQYF. The chain has TRBV20-1 and TRBJ2-7; D call uncertain. V lost 6 bases to trimming and J lost 2 bases, with 8 bases between them. Germline lookup yields CDR1 DFQATT and CDR2 SNEGSKA (reference sequence). This CDR3 is 11 amino acids long.